Shown below are 18 T cell receptor beta chains from a single sample sequenced in a study of blood T cell repertoires in COVID-19. Profiling relied on immunoSEQ multiplex PCR, and the TCRdb table lists in-frame clones only, not all of them. There are approximately 300,000 clones in the sample; about 86% occur only once, and approximately 14% lies in the top ten. Sequencing was carried out using peripheral blood. Receptors were obtained from a person aged 65 to 85 with COVID-19, enrolled during active disease.

The genes are TRBV13 and TRBJ1-5; D remains ambiguous. Germline V gene lookup returns CDR1 PRHDT and CDR2 FYEKMQ (reference sequence). Trimming pared 0 bases from V and 3 bases from J, leaving 9 bases between. The CDR3 is made up of 15 amino acids. CDR3 sequence (DNA): TGTGCCAGCAGCTTAGGCCCGGACTACAATCAGCCCCAGCATTTT. Protein sequence: CASSLGPDYNQPQHF. The whole variable domain, filled in from reference TRBV13 and TRBJ1-5, reads AAGVIQSPRHLIKEKRETATLKCYPIPRHDTVYWYQQGPGQDPQFLISFYEKMQSDKGSIPDRFSAQQFSDYHSELNMSSLELGDSALYFCASSLGPDYNQPQHFGDGTRLSIL.

The gene calls are TRBV7-2 and TRBJ2-6; 8 bases are a match to TRBD1. This CDR3 contains 16 residues. The V segment lost 5 bases and the J segment 2 bases; nucleotides outside the gene matches: 5. Germline V gives CDR1 SGHTA, CDR2 FQGNSA. The DNA for the CDR3 is TGTGCCAGCAGCCCAGGACAGGGTGCTGGGGCCAACGTCCTGACTTTC. Amino acid sequence: CASSPGQGAGANVLTF.

The rearrangement links TRBV3-1 (or the pseudogene TRBV3-2) to TRBJ2-1; TRBD1 aligns across 7 bases. The CDR3 has 11 amino acids. Trimming at V came to 6 bases and at J to 8 bases, leaving 1 base not matched to a gene. The V gene's germline CDR1 is LGHDT and CDR2 YNNKEL (reference sequence). The CDR3 protein is CASRQGHEQFF. In DNA, the CDR3 is TGTGCCAGCAGACAGGGGCATGAGCAGTTCTTC.

This chain joins TRBV5-1 and TRBJ1-1; D is perhaps TRBD1 (5 bases). Germline values: CDR1 SGHRS, CDR2 YFSETQ. The CDR3 is 16 amino acids. The V gene lost 4 bases and the J gene lost 0 bases, with 16 bases spanning the gap. In DNA, the CDR3 is TGCGCCAGCAGCCTGGGGGGAGGGCCTATGAACACTGAAGCTTTCTTT. This translates into CASSLGGGPMNTEAFF.

The chain carries TRBV5-1 and TRBJ2-1; 8 positions match TRBD2. The CDR3 contains 16 residues. Germline CDR1 SGHRS, CDR2 YFSETQ. The J segment lost 7 bases and the V segment lost 1 base, leaving 10 bases of the junction unmatched. CDR3 sequence reads: CASSLRAAGGSNEQFF. The CDR3 region has the DNA TGCGCCAGCAGCTTGCGTGCGGCGGGAGGATCTAATGAGCAGTTCTTC.

The chain carries TRBV28 and TRBJ1-6; D unclear. Trimming took 3 bases from V and 6 from J, leaving 9 bases between them. The germline V gene encodes CDR1 MDHEN and CDR2 SYDVKM. The CDR3 extends over 14 amino acids. CDR3 sequence reads: CASSFFQVNSPLHF. As DNA, the CDR3 is TGTGCCAGCAGTTTCTTTCAGGTTAATTCACCCCTCCACTTT. Drawing the rest from reference TRBV28 and TRBJ1-6, the complete variable domain is DVKVTQSSRYLVKRTGEKVFLECVQDMDHENMFWYRQDPGLGLRLIYFSYDVKMKEKGDIPEGYSVSREKKERFSLILESASTNQTSMYLCASSFFQVNSPLHFGNGTRLTVT.

This chain uses TRBV2 with TRBJ1-2; 9 nucleotides match TRBD1. The germline V gene has CDR1 SNHLY and CDR2 FYNNEI. The J segment lost 12 bases and the V segment lost 6 bases, leaving 5 bases of the junction unmatched. CDR3 length: 11 amino acids. CDR3 amino acids: CASRRTGAHTF. Written as DNA, the CDR3 is TGTGCCAGCAGGCGGACAGGGGCCCACACCTTC.

CDR3 region: CASSLFVIRGNTGELFF. CDR3 DNA sequence: TGTGCCAGCAGCTTATTTGTTATTCGGGGGAACACCGGGGAGCTGTTTTTT. The chain recombines TRBV7-3 with TRBJ2-2; possible D gene TRBD2, 5 bases. The V end was cut by 2 bases, the J end by 1 base, with 14 bases between. The CDR3 contains 17 residues. Germline-derived CDR1 and CDR2 are SGHTA and FQGTGA.

The chain is built from TRBV19 and TRBJ2-4; TRBD2 might be the D (5 bases). Germline V CDR1 and CDR2: LNHDA, SQIVND (reference sequence). V was cut by 5 bases and J by 1 base, with 15 bases left in between. The CDR3 is 16 amino acids. CDR3 in DNA: TGTGCCAGTAGTCTTCGCCGGGAAAGGGCCAAAAACATTCAGTACTTC. The encoded protein is CASSLRRERAKNIQYF. Complete variable domain (other parts from reference TRBV19 and TRBJ2-4): DGGITQSPKYLFRKEGQNVTLSCEQNLNHDAMYWYRQDPGQGLRLIYYSQIVNDFQKGDIAEGYSVSREKKESFPLTVTSAQKNPTAFYLCASSLRRERAKNIQYFGAGTRLSVL.

CDR3 sequence: CSSREALNTGELFF. CDR3 DNA: TGCAGCTCTCGGGAGGCCCTGAACACCGGGGAGCTGTTTTTT. The chain has TRBV29-1 and TRBJ2-2; TRBD2 matches at 7 bases. Germline CDR1 reads SQVTM; CDR2 reads ANQGSEA. The V segment lost 8 bases and the J segment 1 base; nucleotides outside the gene matches: 7. The CDR3 runs to 14 residues.

The chain couples TRBV5-4 to TRBJ2-1, with D possibly TRBD2 on 7 matching bases. The germline V gene has CDR1 SGHNT and CDR2 YYREEE (reference sequence). V was trimmed by 7 bases and J by 4 bases, leaving 21 bases between them. There are 16 residues in the CDR3. CDR3 protein: CASAPSGWRGYNEQFF. The CDR3 nucleotides are TGTGCCAGCGCTCCTAGCGGTTGGAGGGGGTACAATGAGCAGTTCTTC.

This chain connects TRBV27 to TRBJ2-1; 9 nucleotides agree with TRBD2. Trimming cost V 2 bases and J 4 bases; bases outside gene matches: 6. Germline assignment: CDR1 MNHEY and CDR2 SMNVEV (reference sequence). The CDR3 has 16 residues. CDR3 sequence reads: CASSLRGGRGYNEQFF. For the CDR3, the DNA is TGTGCCAGCAGTTTACGGGGCGGGAGGGGTTACAATGAGCAGTTCTTC.

The chain joins TRBV2 to TRBJ2-5; D is undetermined. Germline CDR1 is SNHLY and CDR2 is FYNNEI. Trimming shortened V by 6 bases and J by 5 bases, and 7 bases separated the two germline ends. This CDR3 has 11 residues. CDR3 loop: CASSIQETQYF. The CDR3 nucleotides are TGTGCCAGCAGCATACAGGAGACCCAGTACTTC.

J is TRBJ2-5 and V is TRBV5-6, with 7 bases identical to TRBD2. Trimming removed 5 bases from V and 0 bases from J; junction bases left unmatched: 4. The germline CDR1 and CDR2 sequences are SGHDT and YYEEEE. The CDR3 spans 14 residues. The CDR3 here is CASSRLAYQETQYF. The CDR3 DNA follows: TGTGCCAGCAGTCGACTAGCTTACCAAGAGACCCAGTACTTC.

This chain joins TRBV7-2 and TRBJ2-5, with 9 bases identical to TRBD2. Trimming cost V 1 base and J 7 bases; bases outside gene matches: 7. This CDR3 has 15 residues. CDR1 and CDR2 (germline): SGHTA, FQGNSA. CDR3 DNA: TGTGCCAGCAGCTTAGAGCCGCGGGGGGGGGTGACCCAGTACTTC. Its protein is CASSLEPRGGVTQYF.

The CDR3 sequence: CASSETGTGELFF. The CDR3 DNA sequence: TGTGCCAGCAGTGAGACAGGGACCGGGGAGCTGTTTTTT. The chain couples TRBV2 to TRBJ2-2; TRBD1 aligns across 7 bases. This CDR3 region has 13 residues. Trimming took 3 bases from V and 5 from J; bases not matched to a gene: 0. Germline V gene lookup returns CDR1 SNHLY and CDR2 FYNNEI.

As DNA, the CDR3 is TGTGCCAGTACCCGTGGACAGTCGAATAGCAATCAGCCCCAGCATTTT. Translated, it gives CASTRGQSNSNQPQHF. This sequence joins TRBV19 and TRBJ1-5; tentatively, D is TRBD1 (6 bases). Trimming stripped 7 bases from V and 0 bases from J, with 16 bases between. This CDR3 region has 16 residues. CDR1 is LNHDA and CDR2 is SQIVND in the germline V gene (reference sequence).

The gene calls are TRBV19 and TRBJ1-1; D is ambiguous. CDR1 is LNHDA, CDR2 SQIVND, per germline (reference sequence). V was shortened by 3 bases and J by 3 bases, with 8 bases between the two germline ends. There are 13 residues in the CDR3. The CDR3 reads CASSIFPDTEAFF. The CDR3, as DNA: TGTGCCAGTAGTATCTTCCCGGACACTGAAGCTTTCTTT.